This TCR beta chain was sequenced during a study of cytomegalovirus exposure and HLA in healthy donors. As for the study in general: There were nearly 120 million unique TCR beta sequences, drawn from about 179 million T cells, in an earlier analysis.

V lost 5 bases, J lost 3 bases, and 7 bases stayed unmatched. The CDR3 is made up of 15 amino acids. Germline V gene data show CDR1 as SEHNR and CDR2 as FQNEAQ (reference sequence). PCR primers comprised 60 Vbeta and 13 Jbeta primers. In the authors' methods: Later reanalysis found 75 million to 100 million unique TCR beta chains, 10 million to 12 million of them shared. Repertoires were generated with immunoSEQ multiplex PCR, while TCRdb's copy carries only in-frame clones and drops some. V, J and clone size are taken as reported in that table, and D and trimming were inferred from the DNA itself. Here the sample spans under 110,000 clones, about four fifths being singletons.

This sequence originates from a woman between 40 and 55 years old in good health and CMV-seronegative. The rearrangement uses TRBV7-9 and TRBJ2-3; 8 positions match TRBD1. The sample taken for sequencing was PBMCs. The CDR3 sequence: CASSRGQGRTDTQYF. DNA for the CDR3: TGTGCCAGCAGCCGCGGACAGGGAAGGACAGATACGCAGTATTTT.